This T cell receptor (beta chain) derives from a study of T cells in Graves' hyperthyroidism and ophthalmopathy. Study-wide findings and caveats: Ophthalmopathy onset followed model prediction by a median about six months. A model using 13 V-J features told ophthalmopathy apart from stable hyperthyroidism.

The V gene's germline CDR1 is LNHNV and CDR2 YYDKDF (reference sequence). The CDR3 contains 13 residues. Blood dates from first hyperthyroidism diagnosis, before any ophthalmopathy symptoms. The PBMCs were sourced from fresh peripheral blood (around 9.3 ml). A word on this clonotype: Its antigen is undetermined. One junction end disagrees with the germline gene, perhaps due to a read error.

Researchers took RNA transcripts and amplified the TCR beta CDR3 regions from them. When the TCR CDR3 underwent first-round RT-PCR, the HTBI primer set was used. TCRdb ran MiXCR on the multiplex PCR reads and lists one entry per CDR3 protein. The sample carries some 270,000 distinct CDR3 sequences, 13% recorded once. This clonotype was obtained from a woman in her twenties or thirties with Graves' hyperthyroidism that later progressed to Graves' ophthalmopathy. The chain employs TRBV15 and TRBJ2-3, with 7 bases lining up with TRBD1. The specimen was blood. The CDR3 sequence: CAISRGTTYTQYF. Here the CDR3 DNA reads TGTGCCATCAGCAGGGGGACCACATATACGCAGTATTTT.